The 8 T cell receptor beta chains in this list originate from one sample, sequenced in a study of cytomegalovirus exposure and HLA in healthy donors. The PCR ran on 60 Vbeta and 13 Jbeta primers. The assay was immunoSEQ multiplex PCR, and TCRdb's table has in-frame clones only and misses some. The data contain over 95,000 clones, about 80% of them seen just once; the ten biggest clones take up roughly 2.6%. The sequenced material came from PBMCs. These receptors were obtained from a female donor in good health and CMV-seronegative.

The rearrangement links TRBV6-1 to TRBJ2-5; TRBD1 matches at 10 bases. The last part of the DNA fits TRBJ2-7 better; the J call may be wrong. Germline CDR1 MNHNS, CDR2 SASEGT. The CDR3 runs 15 residues. The CDR3, as DNA: TGTGCCAGCAGTGAAGAGGGGACAGGGGCCCACGAGCAGTACTTC. The encoded protein is CASSEEGTGAHEQYF.

The chain uses TRBV30 and TRBJ1-2; 7 bases agree with TRBD1. CDR1 GTSNPN and CDR2 SVGIG come from the germline V gene (reference sequence). V shed 1 base, J shed 6 bases, and the junction held 5 bases outside the gene matches. This CDR3 has 13 residues. Here the CDR3 reads CAWSGQGWDGYTF. As DNA, the CDR3 is TGTGCCTGGAGTGGACAGGGTTGGGATGGCTACACCTTC.

This chain connects TRBV28 to TRBJ1-5; no definite D call. CDR1 MDHEN and CDR2 SYDVKM come from the germline V gene. This CDR3 spans 13 amino acids. V was clipped by 6 bases and J by 1 base, with 7 bases between them. The DNA for the CDR3 is TGTGCCAGCAGGCCGAGGAGCAATCAGCCCCAGCATTTT. Translated, it gives CASRPRSNQPQHF.

The CDR3 sequence is CASSLGGGPKDTQYF. The CDR3 coding sequence is TGCGCCAGCAGCTTGGGTGGAGGACCTAAGGATACGCAGTATTTT. The rearrangement links TRBV5-1 to TRBJ2-3, with a weak D call TRBD2 (5 bases). The CDR3 has 15 residues. Trimming removed 0 bases from V and 6 bases from J, with 14 bases in between. In germline, CDR1 is SGHRS, CDR2 YFSETQ. Complete variable domain (other parts from reference TRBV5-1 and TRBJ2-3): KAGVTQTPRYLIKTRGQQVTLSCSPISGHRSVSWYQQTPGQGLQFLFEYFSETQRNKGNFPGRFSGRQFSNSRSEMNVSTLELGDSALYLCASSLGGGPKDTQYFGPGTRLTVL.

The chain employs TRBV28 and TRBJ1-2; unclear D gene. The CDR3 is made up of 15 amino acids. Germline assignment: CDR1 MDHEN and CDR2 SYDVKM. V lost 2 bases to trimming and J lost 5 bases, with 15 bases between them. CDR3 residues: CASSLSRPEPYGYTF. The CDR3 nucleotides are TGTGCCAGCAGTTTAAGCCGGCCGGAGCCATATGGCTACACCTTC.

This sequence joins TRBV5-1 and TRBJ2-1; the D gene is possibly TRBD2 (5 bases). CDR1 and CDR2 from the germline V gene are SGHRS and YFSETQ. This CDR3 has 13 amino acids. With 0 bases removed from V and 10 bases from J, the gap between germline ends came to 11 bases. The CDR3 spells CASSLALAGEQFF. The CDR3 DNA reads TGCGCCAGCAGCTTGGCCCTAGCCGGCGAGCAGTTCTTC.

The chain is built from TRBV6-6 and TRBJ2-5, with TRBD2 as a possible D gene (5 bases). The CDR3 loop spans 14 amino acids. Germline lookup yields CDR1 MNHNY and CDR2 SVGAGI (reference sequence). Trimming stripped 10 bases from V and 1 base from J, with 16 bases between. The CDR3 here is CAISDWPVQETQYF. CDR3 in DNA: TGTGCCATTTCGGACTGGCCCGTCCAAGAGACCCAGTACTTC.

V usage is TRBV12-5 and J usage is TRBJ1-3; no clear D. CDR1 and CDR2 from the germline V gene are LGHNT and FRNRAP. This CDR3 contains 14 residues. Trimming took off 1 base at V and 4 bases at J, with 8 bases between the two ends. The CDR3 nucleotides are TGTGCTAGTGGTTTGGGTACTCTGGGAAACACCATATATTTT. Translation gives CASGLGTLGNTIYF.